These 25 T cell receptor beta chains originate from one sample sequenced in a study of blood T cell repertoires in COVID-19. Measured with immunoSEQ multiplex PCR; TCRdb has only the in-frame clones, and not every one. This sample yields 90,000 to 95,000 clones, of which around 89% are seen a single time; 4.8% belongs to the top ten. Sequenced sample: peripheral blood. These TCRs come from a woman older than 75 with active COVID-19.

The V and J genes are TRBV7-8 and TRBJ2-3; no reliable D call. Germline CDR1 is SGHVS and CDR2 is FQNEAQ. The CDR3 length is 14 residues. Between the trimmed V and J ends, which lost 1 base and 0 bases, there was a span of 5 bases. The CDR3 spells CASSLDSSTDTQYF. The CDR3 nucleotides are TGTGCCAGCAGCTTAGACTCTAGCACAGATACGCAGTATTTT.

The rearrangement joins TRBV7-8 to TRBJ2-2; 8 bases fit TRBD2. The CDR3 contains 14 residues. V lost 7 bases and J lost 4; bases outside the gene matches: 5. The germline V gene has CDR1 SGHVS and CDR2 FQNEAQ. The CDR3 DNA reads TGTGCCAGCATCGTAGGGACTAGCACCGGGGAGCTGTTTTTT. This sequence encodes CASIVGTSTGELFF.

The genes are TRBV6-2 or TRBV6-3 and TRBJ2-7; 9 bases are a match to TRBD2. This CDR3 spans 16 amino acids. The germline V gene has CDR1 MNHEY and CDR2 SVGEGT. The V segment lost 6 bases and the J segment 2 bases; nucleotides outside the gene matches: 11. CDR3 amino acids: CASSPPAGGEAYEQYF. For the CDR3, the DNA is TGTGCCAGCAGCCCCCCCGCGGGAGGGGAGGCCTACGAGCAGTACTTC.

This chain connects TRBV9 to TRBJ2-7; D possibly corresponds to TRBD1 (6 bases). V lost 2 bases, J lost 4 bases, and 16 bases lay in between. The CDR3 has 15 amino acids. The V gene's germline CDR1 is SGDLS and CDR2 YYNGEE. CDR3 coding DNA: TGTGCCAGCAGCGTTGCCTTGGGGGCGCAGTACGAGCAGTACTTC. This codes for CASSVALGAQYEQYF. Full variable domain (rest looked up from reference TRBV9 and TRBJ2-7): DSGVTQTPKHLITATGQRVTLRCSPRSGDLSVYWYQQSLDQGLQFLIQYYNGEERAKGNILERFSAQQFPDLHSELNLSSLELGDSALYFCASSVALGAQYEQYFGPGTRLTVT.

The V and J genes are TRBV30 and TRBJ1-3; the D is unclear. Germline lookup yields CDR1 GTSNPN and CDR2 SVGIG (reference sequence). The ends were cut back, 4 bases at V and 4 bases at J, with 11 bases in the middle. The CDR3 is 13 residues long. CDR3 loop: CAWTRTPGNTIYF. As DNA, the CDR3 is TGTGCCTGGACTCGAACACCGGGAAACACCATATATTTT.

The CDR3 spells CASSRTGGGSGELFF. The CDR3 DNA reads TGTGCCAGCAGTCGGACAGGGGGCGGCTCCGGGGAGCTGTTTTTT. The V gene is TRBV6-5, the J gene TRBJ2-2; 11 nucleotides match TRBD1. CDR1 is MNHEY and CDR2 is SVGAGI in the germline V gene. The J segment lost 6 bases and the V segment lost 5 bases, leaving 5 bases of the junction unmatched. The length of the CDR3 is 15 residues.

This rearrangement joins TRBV7-6 to TRBJ2-7; perhaps TRBD2 as D (7 bases). Germline loops: CDR1 SGHVS, CDR2 FNYEAQ. The CDR3 runs to 15 residues. V was trimmed by 0 bases and J by 7 bases, leaving 16 bases between them. CDR3: CASSLAGGAPREQYF. The CDR3 bases are TGTGCCAGCAGCTTAGCGGGGGGGGCTCCAAGGGAGCAGTACTTC. The whole variable domain, filled in from reference TRBV7-6 and TRBJ2-7, reads GAGVSQSPRYKVTKRGQDVALRCDPISGHVSLYWYRQALGQGPEFLTYFNYEAQQDKSGLPNDRFSAERPEGSISTLTIQRTEQRDSAMYRCASSLAGGAPREQYFGPGTRLTVT.

The chain couples TRBV7-6 to TRBJ2-7, with 7 bases that match TRBD2. This CDR3 has 15 amino acids. Germline CDR1 SGHVS, CDR2 FNYEAQ. The trim removed 5 bases at V and 1 base at J, leaving 8 bases unmatched. The CDR3 nucleotides are TGTGCCAGCAGCCCCCCGGGAGCGGGATCCTACGAGCAGTACTTC. Protein product: CASSPPGAGSYEQYF.

The chain recombines TRBV18 with TRBJ2-3; 9 bases are a match to TRBD1. The V segment lost 0 bases and the J segment 0 bases; nucleotides outside the gene matches: 7. The CDR3 sequence is 18 residues long. CDR1 and CDR2 (germline): KGHSH, LQKENI. In DNA, the CDR3 is TGTGCCAGCTCACCACCGGCAGGACAGGGGACCAGCACAGATACGCAGTATTTT. Residues: CASSPPAGQGTSTDTQYF.

CDR3 region: CASSLWTSGSYEQYF. The CDR3 region has the DNA TGTGCCAGCAGCTTATGGACTAGCGGGTCCTACGAGCAGTACTTC. This sequence joins TRBV7-2 and TRBJ2-7; 11 bases align to TRBD2. J was trimmed by 1 base and V by 2 bases; bases with no gene match: 1. The length of the CDR3 is 15 residues. Germline-derived CDR1 and CDR2 are SGHTA and FQGNSA.

The rearrangement links TRBV7-2 to TRBJ2-3; possible D gene TRBD1, 6 bases. The V end lost 4 bases, the J end lost 4 bases, and 12 bases lay between the germline ends. CDR3 length equals 14 residues. In germline, CDR1 is SGHTA, CDR2 FQGNSA. CDR3 sequence: CASSSAGVADTQYF. The CDR3 DNA reads as TGTGCCAGCAGCTCCGCAGGGGTGGCAGATACGCAGTATTTT.

This rearrangement joins TRBV11-2 to TRBJ1-4, with D perhaps matching TRBD1 (5 bases). The germline V and J ends were trimmed by 5 bases and 10 bases, with 20 bases remaining between them. Germline values: CDR1 SGHAT, CDR2 FQNNGV. CDR3 length: 15 residues. The CDR3 DNA follows: TGTGCCAGCAGCCAACGAACCGGACCCGGGGGAAAACTGTTTTTT. It translates to CASSQRTGPGGKLFF.

The chain has TRBV5-8 and TRBJ2-3, with 8 bases matching TRBD2. This CDR3 comprises 14 residues. The germline V gene encodes CDR1 SGHTS and CDR2 YDEGEE. Trimming removed 0 bases from V and 5 bases from J; junction bases left unmatched: 2. DNA for the CDR3: TGTGCCAGCAGCTTGGGGCTAGCGGGAGATACGCAGTATTTT. This encodes CASSLGLAGDTQYF.

This clone was counted once. The genes are TRBV7-3 and TRBJ2-5, with 10 bases fitting TRBD2. Germline V gene sequence: CDR1 SGHTA, CDR2 FQGTGA. The CDR3 extends over 16 amino acids. V was pared by 5 bases and J by 4 bases, with 10 bases of the junction left unmatched. In DNA form, the CDR3 reads TGTGCCAGCAGCCAGGAGACTAGCGGGTTTGGAGAGACCCAGTACTTC. It yields the protein CASSQETSGFGETQYF.

The chain recombines TRBV27 with TRBJ2-1; 8 bases are a match to TRBD2. The CDR3 sequence is 16 residues long. The germline V gene encodes CDR1 MNHEY and CDR2 SMNVEV (reference sequence). The junction had 13 bases not matched to a gene; V was cut back by 4 bases and J by 8 bases. The CDR3 bases are TGTGCCAGCAGTTCCATCTCCGGGACTAGTCTGCATGAGCAGTTCTTC. Translation: CASSSISGTSLHEQFF.

The chain links TRBV10-3 to TRBJ2-5, with TRBD1 identical over 8 bases. J lost 5 bases, V lost 7 bases, and 6 bases had no gene match. Germline values: CDR1 ENHRY, CDR2 SYGVKD. The CDR3 is 13 residues long. The CDR3 loop reads CAINPTGAETQYF. In DNA form, the CDR3 reads TGTGCCATCAACCCGACAGGGGCGGAGACCCAGTACTTC.

This clone was recorded a few times. V gene TRBV5-6 combines with J gene TRBJ2-1, with D possibly being TRBD2 (6 bases). Germline CDR1 and CDR2: SGHDT and YYEEEE. The CDR3 length is 13 residues. Trimming took off 6 bases at V and 6 bases at J, with 13 bases between the two ends. CDR3 sequence: CASISGGSNEQFF. The CDR3 DNA sequence: TGTGCCAGCATCTCTGGGGGGTCCAATGAGCAGTTCTTC.

The genes are TRBV3-1 (or the pseudogene TRBV3-2) and TRBJ2-2, with D possibly being TRBD2 (5 bases). The CDR3 is 16 amino acids. Trimming removed 1 base from V and 4 bases from J, with 13 bases in between. Germline CDR1 and CDR2: LGHDT and YNNKEL (reference sequence). CDR3 sequence reads: CASSQAGFTLTGELFF. The CDR3 DNA is TGTGCCAGCAGCCAAGCGGGATTCACCCTCACCGGGGAGCTGTTTTTT.

The genes are TRBV7-8 and TRBJ2-1; D gene uncertain. The V end lost 5 bases, the J end lost 5 bases, and 19 bases lay between the germline ends. Germline-derived CDR1 and CDR2 are SGHVS and FQNEAQ. The CDR3 loop spans 16 amino acids. CDR3 in amino acids: CASSRATPTWDNEQFF. CDR3 nucleotides: TGTGCCAGCAGCCGAGCGACTCCAACCTGGGACAATGAGCAGTTCTTC.

This clone came up once. This chain connects TRBV2 to TRBJ2-5; TRBD2 agrees at 9 bases. V dropped 2 bases and J dropped 4; count of bases not matched to a gene: 8. This CDR3 comprises 16 residues. CDR1 SNHLY and CDR2 FYNNEI come from the germline V gene. CDR3 region: CASSEFGGRAGETQYF. In DNA form, the CDR3 reads TGTGCCAGCAGTGAATTTGGCGGGAGGGCCGGAGAGACCCAGTACTTC.

This sequence joins TRBV7-9 and TRBJ2-3; D is unresolved. From germline, CDR1 is SEHNR and CDR2 FQNEAQ (reference sequence). The CDR3 length is 11 residues. Trimming removed 5 bases from V and 5 bases from J, with 5 bases in between. CDR3 bases: TGTGCCAGCAGCCGTCTAGATACGCAGTATTTT. This translates into CASSRLDTQYF.

CDR3 nucleotide sequence: TGTGCCAGCAGCTTGGGGAGCCCCCTTAGCTATGGCTACACCTTC. Translated, it gives CASSLGSPLSYGYTF. The chain links TRBV5-4 to TRBJ1-2, with no clear D. The CDR3 has 15 residues. Trimming cost V 0 bases and J 4 bases, with 13 bases left between them. Germline CDR1 reads SGHNT; CDR2 reads YYREEE (reference sequence).

The rearrangement links TRBV5-6 to TRBJ1-2, with TRBD1 matching 8 bases. With 4 bases clipped from V and 8 bases from J, the junction kept 13 bases outside the gene matches. Germline CDR1 and CDR2: SGHDT and YYEEEE. This CDR3 has 15 residues. The CDR3 loop reads CASSPPGTGSLGYTF. Written as DNA, the CDR3 is TGTGCCAGCAGCCCCCCCGGGACAGGATCTTTAGGCTACACCTTC.

The chain has TRBV4-2 and TRBJ1-2; TRBD1 agrees at 8 bases. This CDR3 region has 17 residues. With V trimmed by 2 bases and J by 4 bases, 12 bases remained unmatched. CDR1 and CDR2 from the germline V gene are LGHNA and YNFKEQ. Here the CDR3 DNA reads TGTGCCAGCAGCCAAACAATGACAGGGGCGACTTCCTATGGCTACACCTTC. It is translated as CASSQTMTGATSYGYTF.

This rearrangement joins TRBV5-1 to TRBJ2-2; 15 nucleotides match TRBD2. Germline assignment: CDR1 SGHRS and CDR2 YFSETQ. J was trimmed by 8 bases and V by 3 bases; bases with no gene match: 5. This CDR3 region has 16 residues. The DNA of the CDR3 is TGCGCCAGCAGCTCTGGGACTAGCGGGAGGAAGGGGGAGCTGTTTTTT. This codes for CASSSGTSGRKGELFF.